This T cell receptor (beta chain) was retrieved from a study of blood T cells in healthy people across ages. Per individual sample, total RNA of at least 6 micrograms was extracted. The use of a sample-barcoded 5' primer and a J-beta primer mix characterized a second PCR of about 6 to 11 cycles. Each of the samples gave a minimum of 3 million paired-end reads that contained CDR3. One entry per CDR3 protein results from TCRdb running MiXCR on the 5' RACE reads. The sample yields roughly 700,000 distinct CDR3 sequences, 25% seen once. Findings and caveats of the study: Diversity was higher, and naive CD4+ cells more numerous, in long-lived donors than in aged donors.

This clonotype has more than one count but fewer than ten. Its antigen remains unknown. Trimming removed 4 bases at V and 1 base at J, with 17 bases between. The germline V gene has CDR1 SGHTA and CDR2 FQGNSA. The CDR3 has 17 residues. The sample was also linked to a second study, of T cells of mothers and their children. That study reports: For unrelated pairs as for related ones, thymic selection shapes TCR recombination output similarly.

The sequenced sample was blood. The J gene is TRBJ1-3, the V gene TRBV7-2; D gene unclear. This clonotype was obtained from a boy between 10 and 17 years old in good health. CDR3 in DNA: TGTGCCAGCAGCTCCCAGGAACAGATTACATCTGGAAACACCATATATTTT. Translation: CASSSQEQITSGNTIYF.